This T cell receptor beta chain was sequenced during a study of tumor and adjacent non-tumor tissue in lung cancer. The library came from three nested PCR rounds adapted from ARM-PCR protocols. TCRdb redid the calling of the multiplex PCR reads with MiXCR, one entry per CDR3 protein. The data hold around 140,000 distinct CDR3 sequences, with about 71% observed a single time. Germline lookup yields CDR1 LGHNA and CDR2 YNFKEQ. The CDR3 extends over 14 amino acids. V was clipped by 1 base and J by 7 bases, with 13 bases between them. The template was RNA from unsorted bulk tissue. Sequenced material: lung tumor tissue. The sequence was collected from a man aged 55-75 years with small cell lung cancer. J is TRBJ1-2 and V is TRBV4-2; perhaps TRBD1 as D (5 bases). The CDR3 DNA reads as TGTGCCAGCAGCCAAGGGGACGGGCGGTGTGGCTACACCTTC. Its protein is CASSQGDGRCGYTF.